Below, one TCR beta chain is given with its context. The data are from a study of blood T cell repertoires in COVID-19. The overall study: The United States, Italy and Spain provided the acute and convalescent COVID-19 samples. T cells, B-cell-depleted T cells, or PBMCs provided the cDNA or gDNA that served as material.

Trimming took off 4 bases at V and 3 bases at J, with 14 bases between the two ends. The CDR3 is 15 amino acids. Per germline, CDR1 KGHDR and CDR2 SFDVKD. How the authors handled the data: Counts of nucleated cells, estimated from reference gene primer amplification, were obtained. Assay: immunoSEQ multiplex PCR; the TCRdb copy retains only in-frame clones and omits some. The V and J calls and clone size are taken from that table; D and trimming were inferred from the DNA. This table holds some 250,000 clones, approximately 84% found once. The sample consisted of PBMCs or T cells enriched from blood (not recorded which). The origin of this receptor is a woman aged 40 to 50 with acute COVID-19. The chain uses TRBV24-1 and TRBJ1-1, with D perhaps TRBD1 (5 bases). This chain's CDR3 is CATSDLKDTDTEAFF. DNA of the CDR3: TGTGCCACCAGTGACTTGAAGGACACGGACACTGAAGCTTTCTTT.